Listed below are T cell receptor beta chains from one sample, sequenced in a study of blood T cell repertoires in COVID-19. The method was immunoSEQ multiplex PCR; TCRdb's version includes in-frame clones alone and lacks a portion of them. The repertoire holds more than 450,000 clones, with 87% as singletons. Sequenced: PBMCs or T cells enriched from blood (not recorded which). These receptors came from a young woman who had recovered from COVID-19. CDR3s include the opening cysteine and the closing phenylalanine or tryptophan. Fields, in order: CDR3 length, V gene, clone size, D gene, J gene, CDR3 protein, CDR3 DNA. D genes are given only for firm matches. A row's size may be missing; if present it is once, few, many or a size class.

16,TRBV18,.,TRBD1,TRBJ1-2,CASSPNFDRDHYGYTF,TGTGCCAGCTCACCCAACTTCGACAGGGACCACTATGGCTACACCTTC
16,TRBV14,few,.,TRBJ2-1,CASSQFVGGALHEQFF,TGTGCCAGCAGCCAATTTGTAGGGGGGGCGCTTCATGAGCAGTTCTTC
14,TRBV28,.,TRBD2,TRBJ2-1,CAIPGGGSYNEQFF,TGTGCCATCCCCGGCGGGGGCTCCTACAATGAGCAGTTCTTC
13,TRBV5-1,.,TRBD1,TRBJ2-7,CASSWGQGDEQYF,TGCGCCAGCAGCTGGGGACAGGGGGACGAGCAGTACTTC
17,TRBV10-2,.,TRBD1,TRBJ1-2,CASSEFGPTGSSYGYTF,TGCGCCAGCAGTGAGTTCGGCCCGACAGGGTCCTCCTATGGCTACACCTTC
15,TRBV9,.,TRBD2,TRBJ2-3,CASSVGGGASDTQYF,TGTGCCAGCAGCGTAGGCGGGGGAGCATCTGATACGCAGTATTTT
19,TRBV7-3,few,TRBD1,TRBJ1-2,CASSLNHIGTGGATYGYTF,TGTGCCAGCAGCTTAAACCATATAGGAACAGGGGGGGCGACCTATGGCTACACCTTC
13,TRBV29-1,.,.,TRBJ1-1,CSVARVLNTEAFF,TGCAGCGTTGCCAGGGTACTGAACACTGAAGCTTTCTTT
16,TRBV10-3,.,TRBD2,TRBJ2-7,CAISMLAGRVPLEQYF,TGTGCCATCAGCATGTTAGCGGGCAGGGTCCCCCTCGAGCAGTACTTC
15,TRBV5-1,.,TRBD1,TRBJ2-7,CASSLEQGAGDEQYF,TGCGCCAGCAGCTTGGAACAGGGGGCAGGCGACGAGCAGTACTTC
15,TRBV5-1,.,.,TRBJ2-5,CASTASPGARETQYF,TGCGCCAGCACCGCATCCCCAGGGGCCCGGGAGACCCAGTACTTC
15,TRBV19,.,TRBD2,TRBJ2-7,CASSPRDYRPDEQYF,TGTGCCAGTAGTCCAAGGGACTACCGACCAGACGAGCAGTACTTC